The rows below give T cell receptor beta chains drawn from one sample of a study of blood T cell repertoires in COVID-19. The data were produced by immunoSEQ multiplex PCR, yet TCRdb's version contains in-frame clones alone and is incomplete. The table records approximately 110,000 clones, roughly 84% of them present only once. Sequencing was performed on peripheral blood. Source of these receptors: a human donor in a cohort sampled during active COVID-19. Each CDR3 is given with its conserved first and last residue. A D gene is named only where the DNA matches it firmly. Clone size appears in some rows only: once, few, many, or a class for an expanded clone.

d_gene,j_gene,abundance,v_gene,CDR3aa,CDR3nt
TRBD2,TRBJ2-5,once,TRBV11-3,CASSSGLAGVAETQYF,TGTGCCAGCAGCTCGGGACTAGCGGGAGTGGCTGAGACCCAGTACTTC
TRBD1,TRBJ1-5,once,TRBV19,CASRVDRWGNQPQHF,TGTGCCAGTAGAGTGGACAGGTGGGGTAATCAGCCCCAGCATTTT
TRBD2,TRBJ2-1,-,TRBV5-1,CASSLRATGGDNEQFF,TGCGCCAGCAGCTTGCGTGCAACGGGAGGGGACAATGAGCAGTTCTTC
TRBD1,TRBJ2-4,-,TRBV6-2/TRBV6-3,CASSYGDRGTVAKNIQYF,TGTGCCAGCAGTTACGGGGACAGGGGGACTGTGGCCAAAAACATTCAGTACTTC
TRBD1,TRBJ1-1,-,TRBV7-3,CASSFYATRGAGAFF,TGTGCCAGCAGCTTTTACGCTACCAGGGGGGCCGGAGCTTTCTTT
-,TRBJ1-1,-,TRBV28,CASSPGIRSMNTEAFF,TGTGCCAGCAGCCCCGGGATAAGGTCTATGAACACTGAAGCTTTCTTT
TRBD1,TRBJ1-4,-,TRBV11-2,CASSHGQGSEKLFF,TGTGCCAGCAGCCACGGACAGGGCAGTGAAAAACTGTTTTTT
TRBD2,TRBJ2-5,once,TRBV2,CASGLTSGSSQETQYF,TGTGCCAGCGGGCTGACTAGCGGGAGCTCCCAAGAGACCCAGTACTTC
-,TRBJ2-3,-,TRBV10-3,CAISHSFDLADTQYF,TGTGCCATCTCCCATAGTTTCGACTTGGCAGATACGCAGTATTTT
TRBD1,TRBJ1-5,-,TRBV30,CAWSARTGGRDQPQHF,TGTGCCTGGAGTGCTCGGACAGGGGGAAGGGATCAGCCCCAGCATTTT
TRBD1,TRBJ2-1,few,TRBV15,CATSTRQGNEQFF,TGTGCCACCAGCACACGACAGGGGAATGAGCAGTTCTTC
TRBD1,TRBJ1-6,-,TRBV9,CASSVDGQGNSPLHF,TGTGCCAGCAGCGTAGATGGACAGGGGAATTCACCCCTCCACTTT
TRBD2,TRBJ2-1,-,TRBV5-4,CASSSGLAGGNEQFF,TGTGCCAGCAGCTCGGGACTAGCGGGGGGTAATGAGCAGTTCTTC
-,TRBJ2-1,-,TRBV7-3,CASSLSASAEVFF,TGTGCCAGCAGCTTATCTGCTAGCGCGGAGGTGTTCTTC
-,TRBJ1-5,-,TRBV28,CASSPDSDQPQHF,TGTGCCAGCAGCCCCGACAGCGATCAGCCCCAGCATTTT
TRBD1,TRBJ1-3,-,TRBV29-1,CSVLEDRVGNTIYF,TGCAGCGTTTTAGAGGACAGGGTCGGAAACACCATATATTTT
-,TRBJ2-5,-,TRBV29-1,CSVKPWQGQETQYF,TGCAGCGTCAAACCCTGGCAGGGGCAAGAGACCCAGTACTTC
-,TRBJ2-3,-,TRBV5-1,CASSFQVTDTQYF,TGCGCCAGCAGCTTCCAGGTCACAGATACGCAGTATTTT
-,TRBJ2-2,-,TRBV30,CTFSGTGELFF,TGTACCTTTTCGGGGACCGGGGAGCTGTTTTTT
TRBD1,TRBJ1-2,-,TRBV27,CASSLSATGDYGYTF,TGTGCCAGCAGTTTATCGGCTACAGGGGACTATGGCTACACCTTC
TRBD1,TRBJ2-3,once,TRBV28,CANGTETLTSTDTQYF,TGTGCCAACGGGACAGAGACTCTTACTAGCACAGATACGCAGTATTTT
TRBD1,TRBJ2-3,once,TRBV10-1,CASRGQGTDTQYF,TGCGCCAGCAGAGGACAGGGCACAGATACGCAGTATTTT
-,TRBJ1-2,-,TRBV4-1,CASSQGAKNDGYTF,TGCGCCAGCAGCCAAGGGGCGAAGAACGATGGCTACACCTTC
-,TRBJ1-1,-,TRBV6-4,CASRVEAGGGEAFF,TGTGCCAGCAGAGTAGAAGCGGGGGGCGGTGAAGCTTTCTTT
-,TRBJ2-3,once,TRBV3-1/TRBV3-2,CASSQEGGVNALTQYF,TGTGCCAGCAGCCAAGAAGGAGGGGTTAACGCCCTAACGCAGTATTTT
TRBD1,TRBJ2-3,-,TRBV9,CASSVGQGSSTDTQYF,TGTGCCAGCAGCGTGGGACAGGGGTCTTCCACAGATACGCAGTATTTT
TRBD1,TRBJ1-5,-,TRBV19,CASSRAGRRGLQPQHF,TGTGCCAGTAGTCGAGCCGGACGGAGGGGGCTTCAGCCCCAGCATTTT
-,TRBJ2-3,-,TRBV13,CASSLVAQVDLWALRADTQYF,TGTGCCAGCAGCTTAGTGGCGCAGGTGGATCTTTGGGCTCTGCGGGCAGATACGCAGTATTTT
-,TRBJ1-3,-,TRBV6-4,CASRRDTSSGNTIYF,TGTGCCAGCCGTCGAGACACGAGCTCTGGAAACACCATATATTTT
-,TRBJ2-5,few,TRBV5-4,CASSPGIGETQYF,TGTGCCAGCAGCCCAGGGATTGGGGAGACCCAGTACTTC
-,TRBJ2-7,-,TRBV5-6,CASSSPGSPNNYEQYF,TGTGCCAGCAGCTCCCCCGGGAGTCCAAACAATTACGAGCAGTACTTC
TRBD2,TRBJ2-2,-,TRBV19,CASRPKLAGEAGELFF,TGTGCCAGTCGCCCAAAACTAGCGGGGGAGGCCGGGGAGCTGTTTTTT
-,TRBJ2-1,-,TRBV21-1,CASSSPGLAGGPPWNEQFF,TGTGCCAGCAGTAGTCCGGGGCTAGCGGGAGGGCCCCCCTGGAATGAGCAGTTCTTC
TRBD1,TRBJ1-2,-,TRBV5-6,CASSPTGVWSGYTF,TGTGCCAGCAGCCCTACAGGGGTCTGGTCTGGCTACACCTTC
-,TRBJ2-1,-,TRBV2,CATGEEDYQQFF,TGTGCCACCGGCGAGGAGGACTACCAGCAGTTCTTC
-,TRBJ2-6,-,TRBV9,CASSTGVPGANVLTF,TGTGCCAGCAGCACGGGTGTACCCGGGGCCAACGTCCTGACTTTC
-,TRBJ1-4,-,TRBV6-5,CASSLTGFSEKLFF,TGTGCCAGCAGTCTGACAGGTTTTAGTGAAAAACTGTTTTTT